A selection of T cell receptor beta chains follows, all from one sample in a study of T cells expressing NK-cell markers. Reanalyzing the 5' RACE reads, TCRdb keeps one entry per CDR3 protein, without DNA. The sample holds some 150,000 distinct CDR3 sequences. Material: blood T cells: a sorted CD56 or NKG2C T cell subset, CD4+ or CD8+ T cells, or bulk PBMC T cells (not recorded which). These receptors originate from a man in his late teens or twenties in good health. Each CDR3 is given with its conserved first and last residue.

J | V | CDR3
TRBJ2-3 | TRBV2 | CASSDRTGLDPDTQYF
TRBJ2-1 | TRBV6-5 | CASSYGLAGGNEQFF
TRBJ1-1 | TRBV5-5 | CASNTGGTEAFF
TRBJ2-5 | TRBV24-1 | CATSDGGKTQYF
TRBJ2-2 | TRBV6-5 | CASSYGTGVAFGELFF
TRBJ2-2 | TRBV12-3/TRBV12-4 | CASSFGSIGTGELFF
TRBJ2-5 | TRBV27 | CASSQQGTEYQETQYF
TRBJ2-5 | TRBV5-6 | CASSLMGYREETQYF
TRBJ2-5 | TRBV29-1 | CSVDGVAGQGGEETQYF
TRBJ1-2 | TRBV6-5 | CASTHDRAGYTF
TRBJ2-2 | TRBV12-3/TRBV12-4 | CASSLVVRDGDTGELFF
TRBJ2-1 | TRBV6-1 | CASSPALLAVYNEQFF
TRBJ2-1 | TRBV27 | CASSILAGASVDEQFF
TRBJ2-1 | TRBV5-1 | CASSWTYGSNEQFF
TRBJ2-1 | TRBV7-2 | CASSLAIADYSSYNEQFF
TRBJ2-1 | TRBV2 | CASSLTGTSGNEQFF
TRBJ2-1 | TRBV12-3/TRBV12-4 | CASSSQGAGGRSSYNEQFF
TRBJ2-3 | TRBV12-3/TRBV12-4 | CASSSGTSGGDTQYF
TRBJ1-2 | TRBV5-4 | CASSLGNTGGAWGYTF
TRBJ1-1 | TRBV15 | CATNLRGTNTEAFF
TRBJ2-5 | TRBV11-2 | CASSPPDRGETQYF